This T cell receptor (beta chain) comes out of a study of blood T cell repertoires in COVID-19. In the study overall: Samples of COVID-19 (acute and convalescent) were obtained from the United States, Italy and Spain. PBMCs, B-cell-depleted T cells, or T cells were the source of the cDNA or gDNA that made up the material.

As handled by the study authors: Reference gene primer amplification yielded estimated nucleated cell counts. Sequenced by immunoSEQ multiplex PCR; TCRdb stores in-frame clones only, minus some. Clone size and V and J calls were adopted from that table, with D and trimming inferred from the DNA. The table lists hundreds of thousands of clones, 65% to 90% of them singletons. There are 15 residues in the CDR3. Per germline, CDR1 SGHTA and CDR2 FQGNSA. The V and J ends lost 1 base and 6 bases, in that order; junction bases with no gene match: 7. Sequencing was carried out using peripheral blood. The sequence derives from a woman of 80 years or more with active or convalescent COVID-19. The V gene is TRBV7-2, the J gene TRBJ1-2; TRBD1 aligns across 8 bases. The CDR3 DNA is TGTGCCAGCAGCTTAGACCAGGGGGCGCGTCATGGCTACACCTTC. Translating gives CASSLDQGARHGYTF.